This T cell receptor (beta chain) appears in the sequencing data of a study of T cell responses to AZD1222 COVID-19 vaccine. Study-wide findings and caveats: Nearly half of spike-specific TCRs reportedly target variant regions that are unmutated in the B.1.351 and B.1.1.7 variants.

This clone has just a few counts. Its antigen is unknown. Assay: immunoSEQ multiplex PCR; the TCRdb copy retains only in-frame clones and omits some. The data contain roughly 190,000 clones, 90% to 95% of them singletons. This CDR3 region has 13 residues. Deletions cut 0 bases from V and 8 bases from J, with 10 bases between. Germline V CDR1 and CDR2: LGHDT, YNNKEL (reference sequence). Sequenced here: peripheral blood, sampled on day 0 of AZD1222 vaccination. The V call is TRBV3-1 (or the pseudogene TRBV3-2), the J call TRBJ1-2, with no clear D. The receptor was isolated from an adult in good health. The CDR3 loop reads CASSQDHVGGYTF. In DNA form, the CDR3 reads TGTGCCAGCAGCCAAGATCACGTGGGCGGCTACACCTTC.